The T cell receptor beta chain under discussion was sequenced for a study of blood T cell repertoires in COVID-19. For the study at large: There were acute and convalescent COVID-19 samples, and they came from the United States, Italy and Spain.

The sample holds one count of this clone. Germline assignment: CDR1 MNHEY and CDR2 SMNVEV (reference sequence). Trimming left V 9 bases short and J 5 bases short, with 15 bases between. The CDR3 consists of 13 residues. The participants were between about 18 and 90 years old and came from 20 to 30 US areas. Clinical history as reported by participants underpinned cohort assignment. Sequenced by immunoSEQ multiplex PCR; TCRdb stores in-frame clones only, minus some. The sample has about 230,000 clones; roughly 86% are singletons. The chain employs TRBV27 and TRBJ2-3; D gene uncertain. Sequenced sample: PBMCs or T cells enriched from blood (not recorded which). The sequence was obtained from a woman aged 25 to 39 with acute COVID-19. The CDR3 nucleotides are TGTGCCAGTATTCTGAACCAGTTAGATACGCAGTATTTT. It translates to CASILNQLDTQYF.